The sequence of this T cell receptor (beta chain) was determined in a study of T-cell memory formation after mild COVID-19. As for the study in general: Clusters of TCRs were largely donor specific.

General study findings and limits: Pre-infection memory harbored some responding clones, suggesting cross-reactive memory joined. Day 37-peaking second-wave clones had unconfirmed SARS-CoV-2 specificity.

This clonotype was counted between two and nine times. Its matching antigen is unknown. The CDR3 extends over 13 amino acids. Trimming took off 3 bases at V and 9 bases at J, with 14 bases between the two ends. 5'RACE, which relied on constant-segment primers, yielded TCR alpha and TCR beta cDNA libraries carrying sample barcodes and UMIs. TCRdb processed the 5' RACE reads anew with MiXCR; each CDR3 protein has one entry. The data contain 200,000 to 250,000 distinct CDR3 sequences, about 10% of them singletons. V and J are TRBV12-3 or TRBV12-4 and TRBJ1-2, with D perhaps matching TRBD1 (5 bases). Source material: PBMCs or a T cell subset sorted from them (not recorded which). The clonotype originates from a man younger than 30 who had mild COVID-19 (a few samples of this study predate the infection). Cell type and time point are not known. The chain's CDR3 is CASSFGREFSYTF. The CDR3 DNA follows: TGTGCCAGCAGTTTCGGCAGGGAATTTAGCTACACCTTC.